These 11 T cell receptor beta chains came from one sample sequenced in a study of blood T cell repertoires in COVID-19. TCRdb's copy holds only in-frame clones and misses some; the assay was immunoSEQ multiplex PCR. The sample consists of about 290,000 clones, around 89% of them appearing once. Sequences were obtained from peripheral blood. The receptors derive from a man aged 35-49 years with acute or convalescent COVID-19.

The rearrangement uses TRBV6-1 and TRBJ1-5; D not certain. V shed 2 bases and J shed 9 bases, with 11 bases lying between them. This CDR3 contains 13 residues. CDR1 is MNHNS and CDR2 is SASEGT in the germline V gene. In nucleotides, the CDR3 is TGTGCCAGCAGTGAAATCTCTGGCGGGCCCCAGCATTTT. Its translation: CASSEISGGPQHF.

V gene TRBV5-6 combines with J gene TRBJ1-2; a weak D match, TRBD1 (6 bases). The V and J ends lost 4 bases and 8 bases respectively, with 12 bases between them. The germline V gene encodes CDR1 SGHDT and CDR2 YYEEEE. The CDR3 length is 12 residues. CDR3 sequence reads: CASSGGAYGYTF. The CDR3 DNA reads as TGTGCCAGCAGCGGGGGGGCGTACGGCTACACCTTC.

In this sample, this clone turned up once. The chain uses TRBV5-6 and TRBJ1-5, with no clear D. V lost 0 bases, J lost 4 bases, and 11 bases lay in between. The germline gives CDR1 SGHDT, CDR2 YYEEEE. The CDR3 covers 15 residues. The CDR3 sequence is CASSLGASRNQPQHF. The CDR3 nucleotides are TGTGCCAGCAGCTTGGGGGCCTCCCGTAATCAGCCCCAGCATTTT.

The chain combines TRBV19 with TRBJ1-5, with D perhaps TRBD1 (5 bases). The CDR3 spans 13 residues. CDR1 and CDR2 (germline): LNHDA, SQIVND (reference sequence). V lost 3 bases, J lost 11 bases, and 14 bases lay in between. This CDR3 is CASSIGHLTAQHF. The CDR3 DNA sequence: TGTGCCAGTAGTATCGGACACCTAACGGCCCAGCATTTT. The full variable domain, rest sourced from reference TRBV19 and TRBJ1-5, is DGGITQSPKYLFRKEGQNVTLSCEQNLNHDAMYWYRQDPGQGLRLIYYSQIVNDFQKGDIAEGYSVSREKKESFPLTVTSAQKNPTAFYLCASSIGHLTAQHFGDGTRLSIL.

This chain joins TRBV29-1 and TRBJ1-3, with D possibly TRBD1 on 5 matching bases. Per germline, CDR1 SQVTM and CDR2 ANQGSEA. V was trimmed by 3 bases and J by 7 bases, leaving 10 bases between them. The CDR3 loop spans 12 amino acids. The DNA of the CDR3 is TGCAGCGTTGAGTACCGGGGGAACACCATATATTTT. Protein product: CSVEYRGNTIYF.

This chain links TRBV25-1 with TRBJ2-6; possible D gene TRBD1, 6 bases. The V and J ends lost 0 bases and 3 bases respectively, with 15 bases between them. The CDR3 sequence is 18 residues long. Germline V gene lookup returns CDR1 MGHDK and CDR2 SYGVNS. This CDR3 is CASSEYGQSKFGANVLTF. In DNA form, the CDR3 reads TGTGCCAGCAGTGAATACGGACAGTCTAAATTTGGGGCCAACGTCCTGACTTTC.

The chain uses TRBV4-1 and TRBJ2-7; D may be TRBD1 (5 bases). Trimming stripped 1 base from V and 5 bases from J, with 9 bases between. CDR1 and CDR2 from the germline V gene are MGHRA and YSYEKL. CDR3 length equals 13 residues. CDR3 nucleotides: TGCGCCAGCAGCCAAGTAGGGGCGCACGAGCAGTACTTC. This encodes CASSQVGAHEQYF.

The chain employs TRBV5-1 and TRBJ1-3, with 7 bases aligning to TRBD1. V shed 0 bases, J shed 3 bases, and the junction held 3 bases outside the gene matches. The CDR3 has 15 residues. The V gene's germline CDR1 is SGHRS and CDR2 YFSETQ. The CDR3 spells CASSLAGTDGNTIYF. The CDR3 DNA is TGCGCCAGCAGCTTGGCCGGGACAGATGGAAACACCATATATTTT.

This clone was seen a few times. The gene calls are TRBV3-1 (or the pseudogene TRBV3-2) and TRBJ1-2, with no clear D. With 2 bases removed from V and 8 bases from J, the gap between germline ends came to 12 bases. The CDR3 is made up of 13 amino acids. Germline V gene lookup returns CDR1 LGHDT and CDR2 YNNKEL (reference sequence). The CDR3 sequence is CASSQWARAGYTF. For the CDR3, the DNA is TGTGCCAGCAGCCAATGGGCGAGAGCCGGCTACACCTTC.

This clone showed up just once. This chain links TRBV3-1 (or the pseudogene TRBV3-2) with TRBJ1-3, with 10 nucleotides matching TRBD1. CDR1 is LGHDT and CDR2 is YNNKEL in the germline V gene (reference sequence). The CDR3 contains 17 residues. After removal of 4 bases from V and 3 bases from J, the junction contained 9 bases not matched to a gene. CDR3 region: CASSPLDRGFSGNTIYF. The DNA for the CDR3 is TGTGCCAGCAGCCCCCTGGACAGGGGGTTTAGTGGAAACACCATATATTTT.

The gene calls are TRBV6-2 or TRBV6-3 and TRBJ1-4, with 7 nucleotides matching TRBD1. Looked up from germline, CDR1 is MNHEY and CDR2 is SVGEGT. The CDR3 totals 14 residues. Trimming removed 6 bases from V and 10 bases from J; junction bases left unmatched: 11. In DNA, the CDR3 is TGTGCCAGCAGCCCCGGGACAGTTAAAGGAAAACTGTTTTTT. Translation gives CASSPGTVKGKLFF.